The sequence of this T cell receptor beta chain was determined in a study of shared clonotypes between healthy human individuals. Terminally differentiated effector memory CD45RA+ cells were excluded by CCR7 positive selection of CD45RO-negative cells. The V end was cut by 4 bases, the J end by 4 bases, with 9 bases between. CDR1 is SGHDT and CDR2 is YYEEEE in the germline V gene. CDR3 size: 13 residues. Here immunoSEQ multiplex PCR was the method, and the copy in TCRdb shows in-frame clones only, minus some. The data contain around 2,000,000 clones, 90% to 95% of them singletons. Sequencing used naive CD8+ T cells from PBMCs. V gene TRBV5-6 combines with J gene TRBJ1-3, with a weak D call TRBD1 (5 bases). The clonotype originates from a man aged 18 to 30 in good health. Some clones in this sample may be carry-over from other donors' samples. For the CDR3, the DNA is TGTGCCAGCAGCGCGCCAGGGGGAAACACCATATATTTT. Translation: CASSAPGGNTIYF.